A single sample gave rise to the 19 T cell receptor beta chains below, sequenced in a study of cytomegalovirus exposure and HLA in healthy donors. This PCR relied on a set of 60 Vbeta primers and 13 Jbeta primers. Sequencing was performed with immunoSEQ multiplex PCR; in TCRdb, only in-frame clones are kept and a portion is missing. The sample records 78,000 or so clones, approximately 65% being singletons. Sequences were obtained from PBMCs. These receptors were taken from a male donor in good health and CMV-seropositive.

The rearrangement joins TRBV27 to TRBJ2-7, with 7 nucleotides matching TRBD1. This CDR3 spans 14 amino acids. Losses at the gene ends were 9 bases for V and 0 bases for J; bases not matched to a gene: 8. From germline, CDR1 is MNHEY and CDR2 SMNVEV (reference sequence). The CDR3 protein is CASSSGTDSYEQYF. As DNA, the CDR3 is TGTGCCAGTTCTTCCGGGACAGACTCCTACGAGCAGTACTTC.

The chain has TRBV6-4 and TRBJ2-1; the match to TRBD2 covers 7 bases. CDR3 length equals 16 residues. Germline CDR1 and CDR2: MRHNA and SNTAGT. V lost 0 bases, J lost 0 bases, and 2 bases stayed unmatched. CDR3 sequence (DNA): TGTGCCAGCAGTGACTCGGCGGGGGTCTCCTACAATGAGCAGTTCTTC. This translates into CASSDSAGVSYNEQFF.

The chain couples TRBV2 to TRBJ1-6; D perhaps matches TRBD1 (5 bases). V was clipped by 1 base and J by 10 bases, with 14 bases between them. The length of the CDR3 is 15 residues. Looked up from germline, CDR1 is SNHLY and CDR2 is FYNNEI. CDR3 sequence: CASSEGARGSSPLHF. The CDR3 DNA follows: TGTGCCAGCAGTGAAGGGGCCCGGGGGAGCTCACCCCTCCACTTT.

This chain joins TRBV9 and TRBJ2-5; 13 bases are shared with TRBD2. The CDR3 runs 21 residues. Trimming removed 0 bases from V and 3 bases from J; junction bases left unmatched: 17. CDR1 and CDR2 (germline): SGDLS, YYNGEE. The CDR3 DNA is TGTGCCAGCAGCGTAGCCCCCGGGGCACCCTTTGGACTAGCGGGAGAAGAGACCCAGTACTTC. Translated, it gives CASSVAPGAPFGLAGEETQYF.

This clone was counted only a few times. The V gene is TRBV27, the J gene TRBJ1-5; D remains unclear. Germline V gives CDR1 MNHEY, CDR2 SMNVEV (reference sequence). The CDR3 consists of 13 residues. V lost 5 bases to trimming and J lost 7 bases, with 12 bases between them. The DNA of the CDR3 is TGTGCCAGCAGTCCTCCCGGTAGACAGCCCCAGCATTTT. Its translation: CASSPPGRQPQHF.

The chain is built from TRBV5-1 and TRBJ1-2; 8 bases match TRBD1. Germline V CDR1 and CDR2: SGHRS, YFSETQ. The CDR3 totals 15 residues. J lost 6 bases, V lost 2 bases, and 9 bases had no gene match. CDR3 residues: CASSLTGGVNDGYTF. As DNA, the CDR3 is TGCGCCAGCAGCTTAACAGGGGGGGTTAATGATGGCTACACCTTC.

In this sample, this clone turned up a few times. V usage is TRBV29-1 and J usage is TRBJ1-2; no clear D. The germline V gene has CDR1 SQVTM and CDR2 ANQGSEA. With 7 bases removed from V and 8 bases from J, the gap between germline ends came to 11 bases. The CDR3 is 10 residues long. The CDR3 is CSADTAGYTF. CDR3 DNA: TGCAGCGCCGACACGGCCGGCTACACCTTC.

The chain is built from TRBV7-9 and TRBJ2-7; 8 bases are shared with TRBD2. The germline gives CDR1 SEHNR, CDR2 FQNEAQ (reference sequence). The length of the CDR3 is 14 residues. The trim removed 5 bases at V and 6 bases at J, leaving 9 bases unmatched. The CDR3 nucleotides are TGTGCCAGCAGCCCAGGACTAGCCGGGAGCGAGCAGTACTTC. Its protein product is CASSPGLAGSEQYF.

For the CDR3, the DNA is TGTGCCAGCAGTTACAGGACAGTCGGCCCTAACTATGGCTACACCTTC. Encoded protein: CASSYRTVGPNYGYTF. This chain joins TRBV6-5 and TRBJ1-2; D may be TRBD1 (6 bases). Trimming pared 2 bases from V and 0 bases from J, leaving 13 bases between. This CDR3 is 16 amino acids long. Germline V gene data show CDR1 as MNHEY and CDR2 as SVGAGI.

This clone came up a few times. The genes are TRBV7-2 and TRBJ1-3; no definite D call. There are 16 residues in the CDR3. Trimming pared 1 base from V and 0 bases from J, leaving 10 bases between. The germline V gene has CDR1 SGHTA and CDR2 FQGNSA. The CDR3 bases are TGTGCCAGCAGCTTAGGAGGCAGCCTCTCTGGAAACACCATATATTTT. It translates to CASSLGGSLSGNTIYF.

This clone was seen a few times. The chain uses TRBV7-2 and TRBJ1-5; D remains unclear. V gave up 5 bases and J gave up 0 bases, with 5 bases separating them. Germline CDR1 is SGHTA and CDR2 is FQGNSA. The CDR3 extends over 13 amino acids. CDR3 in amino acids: CASSPNSNQPQHF. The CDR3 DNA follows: TGTGCCAGCAGCCCAAATAGCAATCAGCCCCAGCATTTT.

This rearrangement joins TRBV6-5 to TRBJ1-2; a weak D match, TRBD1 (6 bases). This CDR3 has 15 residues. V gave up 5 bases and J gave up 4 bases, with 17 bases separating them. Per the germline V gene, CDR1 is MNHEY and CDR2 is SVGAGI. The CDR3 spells CASSPRGSYLYGYTF. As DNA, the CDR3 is TGTGCCAGCAGTCCCAGGGGCAGCTACCTCTATGGCTACACCTTC.

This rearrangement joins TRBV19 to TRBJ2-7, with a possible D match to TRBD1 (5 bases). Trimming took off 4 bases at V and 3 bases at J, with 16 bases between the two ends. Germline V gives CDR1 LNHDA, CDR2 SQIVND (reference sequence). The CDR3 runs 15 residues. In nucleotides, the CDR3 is TGTGCCAGTAGTACCTATCTCGCAGGGAACTACGAGCAGTACTTC. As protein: CASSTYLAGNYEQYF.

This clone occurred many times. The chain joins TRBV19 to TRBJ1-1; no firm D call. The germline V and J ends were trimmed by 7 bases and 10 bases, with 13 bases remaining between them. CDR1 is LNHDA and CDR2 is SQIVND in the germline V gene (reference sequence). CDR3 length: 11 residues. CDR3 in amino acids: CASKGRGAAFF. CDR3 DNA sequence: TGTGCCAGTAAAGGGCGGGGAGCAGCTTTCTTT. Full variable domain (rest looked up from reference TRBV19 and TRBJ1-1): DGGITQSPKYLFRKEGQNVTLSCEQNLNHDAMYWYRQDPGQGLRLIYYSQIVNDFQKGDIAEGYSVSREKKESFPLTVTSAQKNPTAFYLCASKGRGAAFFGQGTRLTVV.

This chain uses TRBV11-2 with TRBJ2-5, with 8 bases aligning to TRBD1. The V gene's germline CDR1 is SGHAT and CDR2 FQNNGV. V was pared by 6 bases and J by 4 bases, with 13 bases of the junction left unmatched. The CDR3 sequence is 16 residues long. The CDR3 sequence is CASRRNPRGTGETQYF. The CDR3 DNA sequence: TGTGCCAGCAGACGAAACCCGAGGGGGACAGGAGAGACCCAGTACTTC.

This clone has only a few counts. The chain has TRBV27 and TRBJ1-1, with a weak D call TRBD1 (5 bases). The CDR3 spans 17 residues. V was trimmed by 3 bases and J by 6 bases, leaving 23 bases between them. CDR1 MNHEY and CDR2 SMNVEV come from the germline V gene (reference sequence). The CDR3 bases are TGTGCCAGCAGTTTCCAGACTGGCTGGGGGGTGGTCTCTGAAGCTTTCTTT. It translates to CASSFQTGWGVVSEAFF.

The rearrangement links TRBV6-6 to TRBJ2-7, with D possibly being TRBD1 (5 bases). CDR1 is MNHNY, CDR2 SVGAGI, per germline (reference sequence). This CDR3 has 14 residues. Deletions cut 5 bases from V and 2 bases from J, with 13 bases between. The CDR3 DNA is TGTGCCAGCAGTCTTGCCGACAGCACCTACGAGCAGTACTTC. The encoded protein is CASSLADSTYEQYF.

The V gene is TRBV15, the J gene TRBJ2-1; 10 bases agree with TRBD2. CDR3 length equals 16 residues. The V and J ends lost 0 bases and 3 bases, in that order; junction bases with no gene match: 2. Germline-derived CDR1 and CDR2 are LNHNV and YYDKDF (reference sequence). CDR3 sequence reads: CATSRDRTSGYNEQFF. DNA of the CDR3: TGTGCCACCAGCAGAGATCGGACTAGCGGCTACAATGAGCAGTTCTTC. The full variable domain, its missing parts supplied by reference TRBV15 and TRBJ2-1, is DAMVIQNPRYQVTQFGKPVTLSCSQTLNHNVMYWYQQKSSQAPKLLFHYYDKDFNNEADTPDNFQSRRPNTSFCFLDIRSPGLGDTAMYLCATSRDRTSGYNEQFFGPGTRLTVL.

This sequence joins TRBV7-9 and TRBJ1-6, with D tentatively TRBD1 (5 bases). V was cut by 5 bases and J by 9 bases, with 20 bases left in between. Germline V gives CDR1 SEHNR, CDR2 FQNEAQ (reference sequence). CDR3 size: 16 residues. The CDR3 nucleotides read TGTGCCAGCAGCCCCCTTTTGGCAGGGATGGGTTCACCCCTCCACTTT. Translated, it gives CASSPLLAGMGSPLHF.